The 11 T cell receptor beta chains reported below all come from one sample, sequenced in a study of cytomegalovirus exposure and HLA in healthy donors. Primers for the PCR totalled 60 Vbeta and 13 Jbeta. Data came from immunoSEQ multiplex PCR; TCRdb stores just in-frame clones and leaves some out. Here the sample spans 90,000 to 100,000 clones, approximately 76% being singletons. Sequencing was done on a sample of PBMCs. The receptors originated from a woman aged 55-70 years in good health and CMV-seropositive.

CDR3 DNA: TGCGCCAGCAGCTCGGACGGGACAACCTACAATGAGCAGTTCTTC. Its protein product is CASSSDGTTYNEQFF. The V and J genes are TRBV5-1 and TRBJ2-1; possible D gene TRBD1, 6 bases. The CDR3 is 15 residues long. CDR1 and CDR2 (germline): SGHRS, YFSETQ. V dropped 3 bases and J dropped 2 bases, with 12 bases sitting between them.

This clone has only a few counts. This chain uses TRBV11-3 with TRBJ2-5; 11 bases fit TRBD2. J was trimmed by 5 bases and V by 4 bases; bases with no gene match: 9. In germline, CDR1 is SGHNT, CDR2 YENEEA. This CDR3 is built from 16 residues. The CDR3 DNA follows: TGTGCCAGCAGCTCGTCACTAGCGGGAGTTTCGGAGACCCAGTACTTC. The encoded protein is CASSSSLAGVSETQYF.

In this sample, this clone turned up a few times. This chain's CDR3 is CASSPLASQQYF. CDR3 nucleotide sequence: TGTGCCAGCAGTCCCCTCGCGTCCCAGCAGTACTTC. V is TRBV28 and J is TRBJ2-7; D call uncertain. From germline, CDR1 is MDHEN and CDR2 SYDVKM. Trimming pared 5 bases from V and 8 bases from J, leaving 13 bases between. The CDR3 is 12 residues long.

The genes are TRBV29-1 and TRBJ2-2; 8 bases fit TRBD2. The J segment lost 2 bases and the V segment lost 4 bases, leaving 3 bases of the junction unmatched. Germline CDR1 SQVTM, CDR2 ANQGSEA. The CDR3 spans 14 residues. Written as DNA, the CDR3 is TGCAGCGTTGCTGGGACTAGAAACACCGGGGAGCTGTTTTTT. Translation: CSVAGTRNTGELFF.

The chain's CDR3 is CASSLGSRETQYF. The CDR3 nucleotides are TGTGCCAGCAGCCTAGGATCGCGGGAGACCCAGTACTTC. This chain links TRBV5-4 with TRBJ2-5; no clear D. Germline-derived CDR1 and CDR2 are SGHNT and YYREEE (reference sequence). Trimming removed 4 bases from V and 5 bases from J, with 12 bases in between. This CDR3 contains 13 residues.

The V and J genes are TRBV6-1 and TRBJ2-1; TRBD2 aligns across 14 bases. The germline V gene has CDR1 MNHNS and CDR2 SASEGT. V dropped 4 bases and J dropped 4; count of bases not matched to a gene: 6. CDR3 length equals 17 residues. The CDR3 region is CASSVRGLAGAYNEQFF. DNA of the CDR3: TGTGCCAGCAGTGTTCGGGGACTAGCGGGAGCATACAATGAGCAGTTCTTC.

About this clone itself: The junction and the germline gene differ at one end; a read error may be behind it. The chain recombines TRBV7-9 with TRBJ2-5; D remains unclear. This CDR3 comprises 12 residues. In germline, CDR1 is SEHNR, CDR2 FQNEAQ (reference sequence). The CDR3 loop is CSSSLASTTQYF. The CDR3, as DNA: TGTTCCAGCAGCTTAGCTTCGACAACCCAGTACTTC.

V and J are TRBV25-1 and TRBJ2-1, with 10 positions matching TRBD1. The CDR3 has 15 amino acids. V was clipped by 6 bases and J by 4 bases; unmatched bases: 6. Germline V gene data show CDR1 as MGHDK and CDR2 as SYGVNS. CDR3 coding DNA: TGTGCCAGCAGAAGGGACAGGGGTGGGTACAATGAGCAGTTCTTC. Translating it yields CASRRDRGGYNEQFF.

The rearrangement uses TRBV5-1 and TRBJ2-7; weak D call: TRBD2 (6 bases). Trimming stripped 5 bases from V and 0 bases from J, with 12 bases between. Germline V gene lookup returns CDR1 SGHRS and CDR2 YFSETQ. The CDR3 is 14 residues long. The DNA for the CDR3 is TGCGCCAGCAGTTATCAGCGGGCCTCCTACGAGCAGTACTTC. This codes for CASSYQRASYEQYF.

In DNA form, the CDR3 reads TGTGCCAGCAGCCCCCGACGGTACAGTACCTCTGGGGCCAACGTCCTGACTTTC. Translation gives CASSPRRYSTSGANVLTF. The chain uses TRBV9 and TRBJ2-6, with D hard to call. The germline V gene encodes CDR1 SGDLS and CDR2 YYNGEE. The CDR3 loop spans 18 amino acids. V was shortened by 4 bases and J by 0 bases, with 17 bases between the two germline ends.

This chain uses TRBV18 with TRBJ2-7; 7 bases match TRBD1. V lost 8 bases to trimming and J lost 7 bases; unmatched junction nucleotides: 11. The CDR3 covers 13 residues. In germline, CDR1 is KGHSH, CDR2 LQKENI. CDR3 amino acids: CASRTGAGREQYF. The CDR3 coding sequence is TGTGCCAGCCGGACAGGTGCGGGTAGGGAGCAGTACTTC.